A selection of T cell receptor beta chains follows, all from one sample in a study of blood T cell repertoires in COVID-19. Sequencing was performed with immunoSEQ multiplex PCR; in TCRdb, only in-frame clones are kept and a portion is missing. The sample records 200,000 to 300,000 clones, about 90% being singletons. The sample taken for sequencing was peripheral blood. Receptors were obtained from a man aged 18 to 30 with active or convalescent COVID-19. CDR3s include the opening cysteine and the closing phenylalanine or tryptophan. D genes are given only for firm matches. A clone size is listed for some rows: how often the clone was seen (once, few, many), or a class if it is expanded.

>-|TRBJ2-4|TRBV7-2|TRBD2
CASSPSSGGVNIQYF
TGTGCCAGCAGCCCATCTAGCGGGGGAGTAAACATTCAGTACTTC
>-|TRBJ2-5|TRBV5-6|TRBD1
CASSWGLRGLETQYF
TGTGCCAGCAGCTGGGGGCTCAGGGGGCTGGAGACCCAGTACTTC
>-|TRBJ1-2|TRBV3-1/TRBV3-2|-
CASSQYRGKTSYGYTF
TGTGCCAGCAGCCAATATCGGGGGAAGACTTCCTATGGCTACACCTTC
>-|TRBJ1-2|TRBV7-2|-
CASSFGQKNYGYTF
TGTGCCAGCAGCTTCGGACAGAAGAACTATGGCTACACCTTC
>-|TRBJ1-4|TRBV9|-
CASSVDQGGTNEKLFF
TGTGCCAGCAGCGTAGACCAGGGAGGAACTAATGAAAAACTGTTTTTT
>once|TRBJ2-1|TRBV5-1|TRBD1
CASSWFPGQGGNEQFF
TGCGCCAGCAGCTGGTTTCCGGGACAGGGAGGCAATGAGCAGTTCTTC
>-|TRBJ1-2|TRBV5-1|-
CASSFGHGNYGYTF
TGCGCCAGCAGCTTTGGACATGGCAACTATGGCTACACCTTC
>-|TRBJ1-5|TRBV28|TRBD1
CASSLTDRGNQPQHF
TGTGCCAGCAGTTTAACGGACAGGGGCAATCAGCCCCAGCATTTT
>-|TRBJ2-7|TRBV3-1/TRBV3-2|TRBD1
CASSQVYPPGTGGLKLGDEQYF
TGTGCCAGCAGCCAAGTATATCCGCCCGGGACAGGGGGTCTGAAGCTGGGGGACGAGCAGTACTTC
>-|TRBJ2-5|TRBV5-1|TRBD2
CASSPPSGGVQETQYF
TGCGCCAGCAGCCCGCCTAGCGGGGGAGTCCAAGAGACCCAGTACTTC
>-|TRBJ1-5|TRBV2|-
CASSESRAGGHF
TGTGCCAGCAGTGAATCAAGGGCAGGAGGCCATTTT
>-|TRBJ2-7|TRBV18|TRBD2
CASSPGLAGGSYEQYF
TGTGCCAGCTCGCCCGGACTAGCGGGAGGGTCCTACGAGCAGTACTTC
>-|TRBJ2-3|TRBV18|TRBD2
CASSPNGRDPDTQYF
TGTGCCAGCTCACCAAACGGGAGGGATCCAGATACGCAGTATTTT
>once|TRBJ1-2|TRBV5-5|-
CASSLAGSVGYTF
TGTGCCAGCAGCTTGGCGGGTTCGGTTGGCTACACCTTC
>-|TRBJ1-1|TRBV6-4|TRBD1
CASSDSDRPGQGRRRQNTEAFF
TGTGCCAGCAGTGACAGCGACCGTCCGGGACAGGGACGTAGAAGGCAGAACACTGAAGCTTTCTTT
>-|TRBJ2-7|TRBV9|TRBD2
CASSVGLAETYEQYF
TGTGCCAGCAGCGTAGGCCTAGCGGAAACCTACGAGCAGTACTTC
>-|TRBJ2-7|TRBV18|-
CASSPIGFPQYF
TGTGCCAGCTCACCAATCGGGTTTCCTCAGTACTTC
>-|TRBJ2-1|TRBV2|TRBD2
CASMEASGVSYNEQFF
TGTGCCAGCATGGAGGCTAGCGGAGTCTCCTACAATGAGCAGTTCTTC
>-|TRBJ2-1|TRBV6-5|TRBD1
CASSDRGFNYNEQFF
TGTGCCAGCAGCGACAGGGGCTTTAACTACAATGAGCAGTTCTTC
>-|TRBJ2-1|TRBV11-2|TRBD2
CASSLGTSGSSYNEQFF
TGTGCCAGCAGCTTGGGGACTAGCGGGAGTTCTTACAATGAGCAGTTCTTC
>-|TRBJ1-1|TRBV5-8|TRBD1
CASSTFQGDMNTEAFF
TGTGCCAGCAGCACCTTCCAGGGGGACATGAACACTGAAGCTTTCTTT
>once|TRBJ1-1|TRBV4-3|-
CASSQDLSRAMNTEAFF
TGCGCCAGCAGCCAAGATTTATCGCGGGCCATGAACACTGAAGCTTTCTTT
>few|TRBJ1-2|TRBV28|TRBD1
CASTLGQGRNYGYTF
TGTGCCAGCACACTCGGACAGGGGAGGAACTATGGCTACACCTTC
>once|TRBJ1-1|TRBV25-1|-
CASSEYKGQNTEAFF
TGTGCCAGCAGTGAATATAAGGGGCAGAACACTGAAGCTTTCTTT
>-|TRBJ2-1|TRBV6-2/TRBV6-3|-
CASSTGELEQFF
TGTGCCAGCAGTACCGGGGAGCTTGAGCAGTTCTTC
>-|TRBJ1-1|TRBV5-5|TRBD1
CASSLTGGTEAFF
TGTGCCAGCAGTTTGACAGGGGGCACTGAAGCTTTCTTT
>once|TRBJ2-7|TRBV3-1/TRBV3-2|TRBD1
CASSQVGWDSTTYEQYF
TGTGCCAGCAGCCAAGTGGGTTGGGACAGTACTACCTACGAGCAGTACTTC
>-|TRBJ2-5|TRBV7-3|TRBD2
CASSLHPLAGGSETQYF
TGTGCCAGCAGCCTACACCCCCTAGCGGGAGGGTCTGAGACCCAGTACTTC
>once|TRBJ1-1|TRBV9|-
CASSPRGGEDTEAFF
TGTGCCAGCAGCCCTCGGGGGGGGGAGGACACTGAAGCTTTCTTT
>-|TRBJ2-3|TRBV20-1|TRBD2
CSASPRIAGIPTDTQYF
TGCAGTGCTAGTCCCCGGATAGCGGGGATCCCCACAGATACGCAGTATTTT
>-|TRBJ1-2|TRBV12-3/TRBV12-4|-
CASSEISNYGYTF
TGTGCCAGCAGTGAGATTTCTAACTATGGCTACACCTTC
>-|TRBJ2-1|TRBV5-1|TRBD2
CASSLAGLAGGYNEQFF
TGCGCCAGCAGCTTGGCCGGGTTAGCGGGAGGCTACAATGAGCAGTTCTTC
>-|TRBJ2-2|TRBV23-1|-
CASGIKEFDTGELFF
TGCGCCAGCGGCATAAAGGAGTTTGACACCGGGGAGCTGTTTTTT
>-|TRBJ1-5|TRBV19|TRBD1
CASSVSLQGGNQPQHF
TGTGCCAGTAGTGTAAGCCTACAGGGGGGGAATCAGCCCCAGCATTTT
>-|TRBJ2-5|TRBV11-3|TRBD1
CASSLDGTAQETQYF
TGTGCCAGCAGCTTGGACGGGACAGCCCAAGAGACCCAGTACTTC
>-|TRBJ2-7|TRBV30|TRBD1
CACPVTGSSYEQYF
TGTGCCTGCCCTGTGACAGGGAGCTCCTACGAGCAGTACTTC
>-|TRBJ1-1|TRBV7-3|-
CASSLSGQNTEAFF
TGTGCCAGCAGCTTATCAGGACAGAACACTGAAGCTTTCTTT
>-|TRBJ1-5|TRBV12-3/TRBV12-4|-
CASSGHPNQPQHF
TGTGCCAGCAGTGGACATCCTAATCAGCCCCAGCATTTT
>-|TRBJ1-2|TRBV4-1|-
CASSQDLEPGWGANYGYTF
TGCGCCAGCAGCCAAGATCTTGAGCCAGGATGGGGAGCTAACTATGGCTACACCTTC
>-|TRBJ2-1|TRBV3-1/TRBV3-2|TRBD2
CASSQEGTSGGVYNEQFF
TGTGCCAGCAGCCAAGAGGGGACTAGCGGGGGGGTGTACAATGAGCAGTTCTTC
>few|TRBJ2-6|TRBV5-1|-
CASSLMDSTSGANVLTF
TGCGCCAGCAGCTTGATGGACTCTACCTCTGGGGCCAACGTCCTGACTTTC
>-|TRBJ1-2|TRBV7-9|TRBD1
CASTTGGNGYTF
TGTGCCAGCACCACAGGGGGTAATGGCTACACCTTC
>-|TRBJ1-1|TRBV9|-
CASSAGSSGTEAFF
TGTGCCAGCAGCGCCGGGAGTTCGGGAACTGAAGCTTTCTTT
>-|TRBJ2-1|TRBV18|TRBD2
CASSPSGSDEQFF
TGTGCCAGCTCCCCTAGCGGGAGTGATGAGCAGTTCTTC
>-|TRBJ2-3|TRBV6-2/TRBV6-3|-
CASSYTRLVDTQYF
TGTGCCAGCAGTTACACACGACTAGTAGATACGCAGTATTTT